This section outlines one TCR beta chain sequence together with its context. This clonotype showed up just a few times. Its recognized antigen is unknown. Base qualities are not provided; no much larger clone lies one nucleotide away. Libraries were prepared through RT-PCR. Reads for this sample came from an Illumina HiSeq 2500. TCRdb took the public reads, trimmed them with fastp at Q25, ran MiXCR for clone calling and kept in-frame beta chains. CDR3 protein sequences are deduplicated, and each keeps its most common genes and DNA. A total of 550,000 to 600,000 distinct CDR3 sequences appear in this sample, about an eighth of them only once. The ten largest clones capture 10% of the sample. The sample comes from a study of response to subunit inactivated influenza vaccine listed by TCRdb under 2018. Some background on the complete study: To follow how T cells responded to a trivalent subunit inactivated influenza vaccine, the researchers relied on deep quantitative profiling of the T cell receptor repertoire. The study at large found these results: The authors suggested that each seasonal influenza vaccination may recruit only a limited number of new T cells.

The junction carries 11 bases between V and J, which are trimmed by 4 bases and 4 bases respectively. Including cysteine and phenylalanine, the CDR3 has 14 amino acids. Just the 42-base CDR3 DNA is kept, in frame starting at base 1. The germline V gene supplies CDR1 SGHTA and CDR2 FQGNSA. Material: PBMCs from blood, obtained on the day of vaccination. The chain is made from TRBV7-2 and TRBJ2-1, with no confident D gene call. The clonotype was recovered from a man aged 45-65 years who received an inactivated influenza vaccine. Donor details come from another sample of the same person, matched by shared clones. In nucleotide form, the sequence is TGTGCCAGCAGCTCTTACGACACGTACAATGAGCAGTTCTTC. Its coded protein is CASSSYDTYNEQFF.